This TCR beta chain was identified in a study of T-cell reconstitution after alpha-beta-depleted transplantation in children. Study-wide points: Several hundred expanded graft clones reportedly were the source of alpha-beta T cells about two months after transplant. The origin of high day-60 TCRbeta diversity in some patients lay in surviving recipient T cells and thymic progenitors.

TCRbeta library preparation incorporated unique molecular identifiers. TCRdb re-analysed the PCR reads in MiXCR, keeping a single row per CDR3 protein. The sample carries about 98,000 distinct CDR3 sequences, 20% to 30% recorded once. This clonotype was recorded many times. Its antigen remains unknown. The CDR3 covers 14 residues. Trimming at V came to 3 bases and at J to 7 bases, leaving 3 bases not matched to a gene. Sequencing was performed on PBMCs, taken before TCRalphabeta/CD19-depleted stem cell transplant. This clonotype was sampled from a boy aged 2 to 10 with acute lymphoblastic leukemia, due to receive a stem cell transplant. The genes are TRBV12-3 or TRBV12-4 and TRBJ2-4; 10 nucleotides align to TRBD2. The CDR3 nucleotides read TGTGCCAGCAGTTTTACTAGCGGGATCAACATTCAGTACTTC. Translating gives CASSFTSGINIQYF.